This is a list of T cell receptor beta chains from one sample in a study of OX40 agonist ivuxolimab in advanced cancers. Some clones are missing from TCRdb's copy, which holds only in-frame ones; the method was immunoSEQ multiplex PCR. The sample carries 65,000 to 95,000 clones, about 89% recorded once. The sequencing used CD4+ or CD8+ T cells sorted from blood, collected in a trial of the OX40 agonist ivuxolimab. The origin of the receptors is an adult with an advanced solid tumor such as melanoma, head and neck, liver or kidney cancer. Both conserved end residues are trimmed from each CDR3. Fields, in order: V gene, D gene, J gene, CDR3 protein. A D gene is named only where the DNA matches it firmly.

TRBV12-2	NA	TRBJ2-5	ASRLRVETQY
TRBV5-1	TRBD2	TRBJ2-1	ASSWYSAGLAGGPFWNEQF
TRBV2	NA	TRBJ2-7	ASSELYEQY
TRBV9	TRBD1	TRBJ2-3	ASSVGTGSTDTQY
TRBV18	TRBD1	TRBJ1-2	ASSPGPGQKVYGYT
TRBV15	NA	TRBJ1-1	ATSRDWRGRTF
TRBV19	TRBD1	TRBJ2-1	ASSAGGFTRSYNEQF
TRBV28	NA	TRBJ2-2	ASSAPDLEPRGELF
TRBV28	NA	TRBJ1-2	ASSFQGSNGYT
TRBV5-5	NA	TRBJ2-7	ASSLGGTYEQY
TRBV14	NA	TRBJ2-5	ASSQVGVGRTQY
TRBV27	NA	TRBJ2-3	ASSNRDITDTQY
TRBV27	TRBD1	TRBJ1-2	ASSRTGGFTLYGYT
TRBV5-1	TRBD1	TRBJ1-2	ASSLDRGIGYT
TRBV7-9	TRBD2	TRBJ2-7	ASSLMGGSYEQY
TRBV27	NA	TRBJ1-5	ASSPRSARNQPQH
TRBV6-1	NA	TRBJ2-3	AIPQGPSTDTQY
TRBV6-5	NA	TRBJ2-5	ASSYSGRETQY
TRBV2	NA	TRBJ2-5	ASSGQEQETQY
TRBV5-1	NA	TRBJ2-1	ASSLVTDNEQF
TRBV7-2	NA	TRBJ2-3	ASSLDWGTDTQY
TRBV4-1	NA	TRBJ2-1	ASSQEFGETFYNEQF
TRBV7-9	NA	TRBJ2-7	ASNPGGSSYEQY
TRBV5-8	TRBD1	TRBJ1-1	ASSSYRGQGEAF
TRBV21-1	NA	TRBJ1-3	ASSPLGVVQISSGNTIY
TRBV5-1	TRBD2	TRBJ2-1	ASSFGGNTYNEQF
TRBV5-1	NA	TRBJ1-4	ASSWQGQTNEKLF